This is a list of T cell receptor beta chains from one sample in a study of T cell repertoires in cytomegalovirus infection. TCRdb reprocessed the reads with MiXCR, giving one entry per CDR3 protein. The repertoire holds 150,000 to 190,000 distinct CDR3 sequences, with 20% to 30% as singletons. The sample consisted of PBMCs. These TCRs come from a human donor in good health (CMV status not recorded). Some clones in this sample may be carry-over from other donors' samples. Both conserved end residues are part of each CDR3. The D gene is left open where the match is weak. Size values are once, few and many counts, or a class for expanded clones, and some rows have none.

J gene: TRBJ1-5
D gene: .
V gene: TRBV28
clone size: few
CDR3 DNA: TGTGCCAGCAGTGTCGGTGCAGGGGTTCAGCCCCAGCATTTT
CDR3 protein: CASSVGAGVQPQHF

J gene: TRBJ2-6
D gene: .
V gene: TRBV7-6
clone size: many
CDR3 DNA: TGTGCCAGCAGGGCCGCAGCCCCAGGTTTAGGGGCCAACGTCCTGACTTTC
CDR3 protein: CASRAAAPGLGANVLTF

J gene: TRBJ1-5
D gene: .
V gene: TRBV24-1
clone size: few
CDR3 DNA: TGTGCCACCGAGGACAGTTATAGCAATCAGCCCCAGCATTTT
CDR3 protein: CATEDSYSNQPQHF

J gene: TRBJ2-7
D gene: .
V gene: TRBV7-8
clone size: many
CDR3 DNA: TGTGCCAGCAGCAAATGGGGCGGGGTCTCCTACGAGCAGTACTTC
CDR3 protein: CASSKWGGVSYEQYF

J gene: TRBJ1-2
D gene: TRBD1
V gene: TRBV12-3/TRBV12-4
clone size: .
CDR3 DNA: TGTGCCAGCAGCGCAGGGGGGCCGGGCTATCGCTACACCTTC
CDR3 protein: CASSAGGPGYRYTF

J gene: TRBJ2-1
D gene: TRBD1
V gene: TRBV7-2
clone size: many
CDR3 DNA: TGTGCCAGCAGCTTAGCCCGAGGGACAGGGAGTTATGAGCAGTTCTTC
CDR3 protein: CASSLARGTGSYEQFF

J gene: TRBJ2-5
D gene: .
V gene: TRBV28
clone size: .
CDR3 DNA: TGTGCCAGCAGTTCCCGGGACCGCGGGAAGACCCAGTACTTC
CDR3 protein: CASSSRDRGKTQYF

J gene: TRBJ2-4
D gene: TRBD1
V gene: TRBV6-6
clone size: many
CDR3 DNA: TGTGCCAGCAGTAGATCTCCCGGGACAGGGGTAAAAAACATTCAGTACTTC
CDR3 protein: CASSRSPGTGVKNIQYF

J gene: TRBJ2-1
D gene: .
V gene: TRBV5-5
clone size: many
CDR3 DNA: TGTGCCAGCAGCTTGGCTCAGTACAATGAGCAGTTCTTC
CDR3 protein: CASSLAQYNEQFF

J gene: TRBJ1-3
D gene: TRBD1
V gene: TRBV12-3/TRBV12-4
clone size: .
CDR3 DNA: TGTGTCAGCGCCCGACAGGGGTCTGGAAACACCATATATTTT
CDR3 protein: CVSARQGSGNTIYF

J gene: TRBJ1-1
D gene: .
V gene: TRBV12-3/TRBV12-4
clone size: .
CDR3 DNA: TGTGCCAGCAGTAGAGGGTTCGCTGAAGCTTTCTTT
CDR3 protein: CASSRGFAEAFF

J gene: TRBJ2-7
D gene: .
V gene: TRBV6-2/TRBV6-3
clone size: .
CDR3 DNA: TGTGCCAGCAATCACGGGAGGGGGCGCTTCGAGCAGTACTTC
CDR3 protein: CASNHGRGRFEQYF

J gene: TRBJ1-1
D gene: .
V gene: TRBV5-1
clone size: .
CDR3 DNA: TGCGCCAGCAGCCCGGCAGGGAACACTGAAGCTTTCTTT
CDR3 protein: CASSPAGNTEAFF

J gene: TRBJ2-1
D gene: .
V gene: TRBV6-2/TRBV6-3
clone size: few
CDR3 DNA: TGTGCCACTCTATCTCTCGGTCTCTCCTACAATGAGCAGTTCTTC
CDR3 protein: CATLSLGLSYNEQFF

J gene: TRBJ2-7
D gene: .
V gene: TRBV12-3/TRBV12-4
clone size: many
CDR3 DNA: TGTGCCAGCAGAAAGGACGGCGCCTACGAGCAGTACTTC
CDR3 protein: CASRKDGAYEQYF

J gene: TRBJ2-2
D gene: TRBD2
V gene: TRBV9
clone size: .
CDR3 DNA: TGTGCCAGCAGCGTTCGGACTAGCGGGGACACCGGGGAGCTGTTTTTT
CDR3 protein: CASSVRTSGDTGELFF

J gene: TRBJ2-2
D gene: .
V gene: TRBV7-2
clone size: many
CDR3 DNA: TGTGCCAGCAGCTCCGGGACCTTTGGAGGCGGGGAGCTGTTTTTT
CDR3 protein: CASSSGTFGGGELFF

J gene: TRBJ2-6
D gene: .
V gene: TRBV7-3
clone size: .
CDR3 DNA: TGTGCCAGCAGCTGGAGGGGGCAGGGAAGCTCTGGGGCCAACGTCCTGACTTTC
CDR3 protein: CASSWRGQGSSGANVLTF

J gene: TRBJ2-7
D gene: TRBD2
V gene: TRBV6-6
clone size: .
CDR3 DNA: TGTGCCAGCAATCCGGGACTAGGGGTTGGCGAGCAGTACTTC
CDR3 protein: CASNPGLGVGEQYF

J gene: TRBJ1-1
D gene: .
V gene: TRBV20-1
clone size: few
CDR3 DNA: TGCAGTGCGACCGGGTCGGGACGGGGGAACACTGAAGCTTTCTTT
CDR3 protein: CSATGSGRGNTEAFF

J gene: TRBJ2-3
D gene: TRBD2
V gene: TRBV2
clone size: .
CDR3 DNA: TGTGCCAGCATGGAGCGGGGGGGTGTGTCAGATACGCAGTATTTT
CDR3 protein: CASMERGGVSDTQYF

J gene: TRBJ2-3
D gene: .
V gene: TRBV27
clone size: .
CDR3 DNA: TGTGCCAGCAGTTTAACCCCCCGTGATACGCAGTATTTT
CDR3 protein: CASSLTPRDTQYF

J gene: TRBJ2-1
D gene: .
V gene: TRBV7-2
clone size: many
CDR3 DNA: TGTGCCAGCAGTTCCGCGAATGAGCAGTTCTTC
CDR3 protein: CASSSANEQFF

J gene: TRBJ2-4
D gene: .
V gene: TRBV7-2
clone size: many
CDR3 DNA: TGTGCCAGCAGCTTAGGAGGGGTTCTAGCCAAAAACATTCAGTACTTC
CDR3 protein: CASSLGGVLAKNIQYF

J gene: TRBJ2-7
D gene: .
V gene: TRBV28
clone size: few
CDR3 DNA: TGTGCCAGCAGTTTCCGTCCATCCTACGAGCAGTACTTC
CDR3 protein: CASSFRPSYEQYF

J gene: TRBJ1-1
D gene: .
V gene: TRBV6-2/TRBV6-3
clone size: many
CDR3 DNA: TGTGCCAGCAGGAATCCGGGGAACACTGAAGCTTTCTTT
CDR3 protein: CASRNPGNTEAFF

J gene: TRBJ2-7
D gene: .
V gene: TRBV10-3
clone size: few
CDR3 DNA: TGTGCCATCAGTGAGTCGGGCTCGTCGGGGCGCGAGCAGTACTTC
CDR3 protein: CAISESGSSGREQYF

J gene: TRBJ2-1
D gene: TRBD2
V gene: TRBV4-3
clone size: .
CDR3 DNA: TGCGCCAGCAGCCAAGGGACTAGCGGGGGGAAAGGGGCCTACATTGAGCAGTTCTTC
CDR3 protein: CASSQGTSGGKGAYIEQFF

J gene: TRBJ1-1
D gene: .
V gene: TRBV29-1
clone size: few
CDR3 DNA: TGCAGCGTGGTTATGAACACTGAAGCTTTCTTT
CDR3 protein: CSVVMNTEAFF

J gene: TRBJ2-2
D gene: TRBD1
V gene: TRBV6-2/TRBV6-3
clone size: .
CDR3 DNA: TGTGCCAGCAGTACAGGGGGGCCCGGGGAGCTGTTTTTT
CDR3 protein: CASSTGGPGELFF

J gene: TRBJ2-7
D gene: .
V gene: TRBV28
clone size: .
CDR3 DNA: TGTGCCAGCAGTCCAGACCGACGAGGGCAGTACTTC
CDR3 protein: CASSPDRRGQYF

J gene: TRBJ2-1
D gene: TRBD2
V gene: TRBV7-2
clone size: many
CDR3 DNA: TGTGCCAGCAGCCAAATAGCGGGGGGAGTCAATGAGCAGTTCTTC
CDR3 protein: CASSQIAGGVNEQFF

J gene: TRBJ2-7
D gene: TRBD1
V gene: TRBV3-1
clone size: .
CDR3 DNA: TGTGCCAGCAGCCAAGAAAGAGGGACAGGCCGCTACGAGCAGTACTTC
CDR3 protein: CASSQERGTGRYEQYF

J gene: TRBJ2-5
D gene: TRBD1
V gene: TRBV28
clone size: few
CDR3 DNA: TGTGCCAGCAGTTCTCGGGACAGGCACCAAGAGACCCAGTACTTC
CDR3 protein: CASSSRDRHQETQYF

J gene: TRBJ1-5
D gene: .
V gene: TRBV12-3/TRBV12-4
clone size: .
CDR3 DNA: TGTGCCAGCAGTTTCTTTGATAGCAATCAGCCCCAGCATTTT
CDR3 protein: CASSFFDSNQPQHF

J gene: TRBJ2-5
D gene: TRBD2
V gene: TRBV10-3
clone size: few
CDR3 DNA: TGTGCCATCAGTGTGGCGGGAGGAGGGAAAGAGACCCAGTACTTC
CDR3 protein: CAISVAGGGKETQYF

J gene: TRBJ1-4
D gene: TRBD1
V gene: TRBV12-3/TRBV12-4
clone size: .
CDR3 DNA: TGTGCCAGCAGTCAGACAGGGGGAAGTGAAAAACTGTTTTTT
CDR3 protein: CASSQTGGSEKLFF

J gene: TRBJ2-1
D gene: .
V gene: TRBV28
clone size: .
CDR3 DNA: TGTGCCAGCAGCCTTCTAGCGACCTCCTACAATGAGCAGTTCTTC
CDR3 protein: CASSLLATSYNEQFF

J gene: TRBJ1-5
D gene: TRBD1
V gene: TRBV7-9
clone size: .
CDR3 DNA: TGTGCCAGCAGCTTGACGCCCTGGACAGGGGGCGGGCAGCCCCAGCATTTT
CDR3 protein: CASSLTPWTGGGQPQHF

J gene: TRBJ1-2
D gene: .
V gene: TRBV20-1
clone size: .
CDR3 DNA: TGCAGTGCCGAGGAGGACAGCTCCTATGGCTACACCTTC
CDR3 protein: CSAEEDSSYGYTF

J gene: TRBJ2-1
D gene: .
V gene: TRBV6-6
clone size: .
CDR3 DNA: TGTGCCAGCACCCTTAGCAATGAGCAGTTCTTC
CDR3 protein: CASTLSNEQFF

J gene: TRBJ2-7
D gene: .
V gene: TRBV5-6
clone size: .
CDR3 DNA: TGTGCCAGCAGCTTGGCCGTGGGCGGAGCCTCCTACGAGCAGTACTTC
CDR3 protein: CASSLAVGGASYEQYF